This TCR beta chain was identified in a study of cytomegalovirus exposure and HLA in healthy donors. Study as a whole: The same platform was used for the 100 to 150 validation repertoires and the approximately 670 first-cohort repertoires, a later analysis reported.

Per germline, CDR1 SGHDT and CDR2 YYEEEE. The V segment lost 4 bases and the J segment 3 bases; nucleotides outside the gene matches: 5. The CDR3 sequence is 14 residues long. The table came from immunoSEQ multiplex PCR; TCRdb's copy has only in-frame clones and leaves some out. The table records over 150,000 clones, about 96% of them present only once. Sequencing input: PBMCs. The V and J genes are TRBV5-6 and TRBJ2-3; 7 bases agree with TRBD2. This clonotype was sampled from a woman aged 18-30 years in good health and CMV-seronegative. CDR3 DNA: TGTGCCAGCAGCGGGAGGGGCAGGACAGATACGCAGTATTTT. Its protein is CASSGRGRTDTQYF.